Below are 5 T cell receptor beta chains sequenced from a single sample in a study of shared clonotypes between healthy human individuals. Produced via immunoSEQ multiplex PCR; TCRdb's table is partial and in-frame only. The sample holds about 2.3 million clones, approximately 93% seen once. Sequenced material: naive CD4+ T cells from PBMCs. Subset: CD45RA+ positively selected. These receptors were collected from a man aged 18 to 35 in good health. Some clones in this sample may be carry-over from other donors' samples.

To note about this clone: The same CDR3 arises from other DNA sequences in this sample as well. J is TRBJ2-3 and V is TRBV27; TRBD1 matches 10 bases. The CDR3 is 14 residues long. V trimming: 6 bases; J trimming: 3 bases; junction bases outside the gene matches: 3. Germline V lookup: CDR1 MNHEY, CDR2 SMNVEV (reference sequence). The CDR3 nucleotides read TGTGCCAGCAGGGGACAGGGGAGGACAGATACGCAGTATTTT. Protein product: CASRGQGRTDTQYF.

The gene calls are TRBV5-4 and TRBJ2-1; D call uncertain. V shed 1 base and J shed 5 bases, with 10 bases lying between them. Germline CDR1 is SGHNT and CDR2 is YYREEE (reference sequence). The CDR3 has 14 residues. In nucleotides, the CDR3 is TGTGCCAGCAGCTTGTATGCAGGCAACAATGAGCAGTTCTTC. Its protein product is CASSLYAGNNEQFF.

The rearrangement uses TRBV28 and TRBJ2-5; D might be TRBD1 (5 bases). Trimming took off 5 bases at V and 3 bases at J, with 13 bases between the two ends. The CDR3 length is 14 residues. In germline, CDR1 is MDHEN, CDR2 SYDVKM. Written as DNA, the CDR3 is TGTGCCAGCAGTCTCCAGGGAAATGAAGAGACCCAGTACTTC. Translated, it gives CASSLQGNEETQYF. Full variable domain (rest looked up from reference TRBV28 and TRBJ2-5): DVKVTQSSRYLVKRTGEKVFLECVQDMDHENMFWYRQDPGLGLRLIYFSYDVKMKEKGDIPEGYSVSREKKERFSLILESASTNQTSMYLCASSLQGNEETQYFGPGTRLLVL.

The chain couples TRBV15 to TRBJ1-2; D possibly corresponds to TRBD1 (5 bases). Germline values: CDR1 LNHNV, CDR2 YYDKDF (reference sequence). The CDR3 extends over 15 amino acids. V lost 4 bases, J lost 5 bases, and 17 bases lay in between. The chain's CDR3 is CATSKWGDDSYGYTF. In nucleotides, the CDR3 is TGTGCCACCAGCAAGTGGGGGGACGACAGTTATGGCTACACCTTC.

V and J are TRBV10-1 and TRBJ2-1, with D unresolved. This CDR3 is 13 amino acids long. Germline CDR1 is WNHNN and CDR2 is SYGVQD (reference sequence). Trimming cost V 7 bases and J 9 bases, with 16 bases left between them. CDR3 DNA: TGCGCCAGCATTCGATCTCTAGATACTGAGCAGTTCTTC. This encodes CASIRSLDTEQFF.